One and the same sample provided the 9 T cell receptor beta chains below, sequenced in a study of cytomegalovirus exposure and HLA in healthy donors. The PCR employed 60 Vbeta primers together with 13 Jbeta primers. Some clones are missing from TCRdb's copy, which holds only in-frame ones; the method was immunoSEQ multiplex PCR. The sample is made up of some 110,000 clones, and the top ten hold about 2.2% of it. Sample: PBMCs. Every receptor here comes from a man between 40 and 49 years old in good health and CMV-seronegative.

V usage is TRBV25-1 and J usage is TRBJ2-1; D gene uncertain. The germline V gene has CDR1 MGHDK and CDR2 SYGVNS. The CDR3 totals 13 residues. The V gene lost 4 bases and the J gene lost 5 bases, with 9 bases spanning the gap. The CDR3, as DNA: TGTGCCAGCAGTGCCGCAGGCAACAATGAGCAGTTCTTC. Protein product: CASSAAGNNEQFF.

CDR3 coding DNA: TGTGCCAGCAGGGGGACAGGGCGCTACAATGAGCAGTTCTTC. Amino acids: CASRGTGRYNEQFF. The chain links TRBV2 to TRBJ2-1, with TRBD1 identical over 9 bases. CDR1 is SNHLY, CDR2 FYNNEI, per germline. The CDR3 is 14 residues long. Trimming at V came to 6 bases and at J to 3 bases, leaving 3 bases not matched to a gene.

V gene TRBV2 combines with J gene TRBJ2-7, with TRBD1 identical over 7 bases. Per the germline V gene, CDR1 is SNHLY and CDR2 is FYNNEI. J gave up 7 bases and V 0 bases, and 9 bases lay outside the gene matches. The CDR3 loop spans 15 amino acids. The CDR3 is CASSEAPTGVGEQYF. In DNA form, the CDR3 reads TGTGCCAGCAGTGAAGCCCCCACAGGGGTAGGAGAGCAGTACTTC. Supplemented by reference TRBV2 and TRBJ2-7, the full variable domain reads EPEVTQTPSHQVTQMGQEVILRCVPISNHLYFYWYRQILGQKVEFLVSFYNNEISEKSEIFDDQFSVERPDGSNFTLKIRSTKLEDSAMYFCASSEAPTGVGEQYFGPGTRLTVT.

The chain joins TRBV10-1 to TRBJ2-5, with 8 bases fitting TRBD2. The J call may not be correct, given that the DNA end is closer to TRBJ2-7. CDR3 size: 14 residues. Germline V gene lookup returns CDR1 WNHNN and CDR2 SYGVQD (reference sequence). CDR3 region: CASSPGGGSYEQYF. The DNA of the CDR3 is TGCGCCAGCAGCCCCGGGGGGGGCTCCTACGAGCAGTACTTC.

The chain combines TRBV7-8 with TRBJ1-2, with 9 bases fitting TRBD1. The CDR3 loop spans 15 amino acids. Germline CDR1 reads SGHVS; CDR2 reads FQNEAQ. J lost 3 bases, V lost 1 base, and 3 bases had no gene match. This CDR3 is CASSLGTGDYYGYTF. CDR3 in DNA: TGTGCCAGCAGCTTAGGGACAGGGGATTACTATGGCTACACCTTC.

V and J are TRBV10-2 and TRBJ2-1; 12 bases agree with TRBD2. The germline V gene encodes CDR1 WSHSY and CDR2 SAAADI. Losses at the gene ends were 7 bases for V and 9 bases for J; bases not matched to a gene: 7. The CDR3 spans 14 residues. The CDR3 reads CASTGTSGLGEQFF. The CDR3 coding sequence is TGCGCCAGCACGGGGACTAGCGGGTTGGGTGAGCAGTTCTTC.

V is TRBV5-1 and J is TRBJ2-7, with D maybe TRBD2 (6 bases). CDR1 is SGHRS and CDR2 is YFSETQ in the germline V gene. V shed 1 base and J shed 1 base, with 12 bases lying between them. The CDR3 sequence is 15 residues long. In DNA form, the CDR3 reads TGCGCCAGCAGCTTGCTGTCTAGCGTATCCTACGAGCAGTACTTC. Translating it yields CASSLLSSVSYEQYF.

The CDR3 bases are TGTGCCAGCAGCGTTATCAGGACAGGGAACACAGATACGCAGTATTTT. Its translation is CASSVIRTGNTDTQYF. This rearrangement joins TRBV11-2 to TRBJ2-3; 8 bases are shared with TRBD1. CDR3 size: 16 residues. V was pared by 5 bases and J by 2 bases, with 9 bases of the junction left unmatched. Germline V gene sequence: CDR1 SGHAT, CDR2 FQNNGV.

The chain joins TRBV5-1 to TRBJ2-7, with 7 bases aligning to TRBD1. The germline gives CDR1 SGHRS, CDR2 YFSETQ. The CDR3 is 14 amino acids. After removal of 4 bases from V and 3 bases from J, the junction contained 7 bases not matched to a gene. CDR3 nucleotides: TGCGCCAGCAGCCTAGGACAGGACCACTACGAGCAGTACTTC. This translates into CASSLGQDHYEQYF.